The TCR beta chain under discussion was sequenced for a study of cytomegalovirus exposure and HLA in healthy donors. Findings and limits, study-wide: Specificity for CMV antigens was confirmed in vitro for a few of the CMV-associated chains.

Germline-derived CDR1 and CDR2 are ENHRY and SYGVKD. The length of the CDR3 is 12 residues. V shed 0 bases and J shed 5 bases, with 4 bases lying between them. With respect to this clone: Antigen specificity is unknown.

The PCR was carried out with 60 Vbeta primers and 13 Jbeta primers. Generated by immunoSEQ multiplex PCR, the TCRdb table keeps only in-frame clones and is missing some. The profile shows under 200,000 clones, just under 80% of them singletons. The specimen sequenced was PBMCs. The V call is TRBV10-3, the J call TRBJ2-5; D not resolved. The receptor's source is a woman aged 45-59 years in good health and CMV-seronegative. In DNA, the CDR3 is TGTGCCATCAGTGAGTCTCTGGAGACCCAGTACTTC. It yields the protein CAISESLETQYF.